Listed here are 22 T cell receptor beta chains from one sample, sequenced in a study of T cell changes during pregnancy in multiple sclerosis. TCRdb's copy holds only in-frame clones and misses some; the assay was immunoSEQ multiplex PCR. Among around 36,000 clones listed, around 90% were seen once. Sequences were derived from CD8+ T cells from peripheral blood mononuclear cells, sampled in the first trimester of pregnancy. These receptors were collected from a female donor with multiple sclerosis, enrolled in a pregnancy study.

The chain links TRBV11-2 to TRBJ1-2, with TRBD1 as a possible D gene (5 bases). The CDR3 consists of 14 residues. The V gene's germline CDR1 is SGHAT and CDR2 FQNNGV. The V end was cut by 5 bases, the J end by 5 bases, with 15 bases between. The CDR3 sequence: CASSETRDRYGYTF. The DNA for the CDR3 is TGTGCCAGCAGCGAAACCAGGGATCGGTATGGCTACACCTTC.

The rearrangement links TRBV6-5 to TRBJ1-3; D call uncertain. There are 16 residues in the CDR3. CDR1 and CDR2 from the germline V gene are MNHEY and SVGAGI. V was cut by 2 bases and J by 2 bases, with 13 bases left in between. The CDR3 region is CASSYEAARAGNTIYF. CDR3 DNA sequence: TGTGCCAGCAGTTACGAGGCAGCGAGGGCTGGAAACACCATATATTTT.

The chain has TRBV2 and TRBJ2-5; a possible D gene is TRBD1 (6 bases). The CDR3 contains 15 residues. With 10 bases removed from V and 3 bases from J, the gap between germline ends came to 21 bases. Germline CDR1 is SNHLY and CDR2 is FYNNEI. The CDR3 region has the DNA TGTGCCACACGAAACAGGGACCCTGAGAAAGAGACCCAGTACTTC. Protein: CATRNRDPEKETQYF.

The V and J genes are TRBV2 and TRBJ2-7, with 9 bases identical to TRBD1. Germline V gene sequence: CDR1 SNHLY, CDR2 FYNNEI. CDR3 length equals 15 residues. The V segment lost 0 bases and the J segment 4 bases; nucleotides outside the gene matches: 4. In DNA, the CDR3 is TGTGCCAGCAGTGAAGCGACAGGGGGATTTTACGAGCAGTACTTC. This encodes CASSEATGGFYEQYF. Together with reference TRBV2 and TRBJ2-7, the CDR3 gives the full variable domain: EPEVTQTPSHQVTQMGQEVILRCVPISNHLYFYWYRQILGQKVEFLVSFYNNEISEKSEIFDDQFSVERPDGSNFTLKIRSTKLEDSAMYFCASSEATGGFYEQYFGPGTRLTVT.

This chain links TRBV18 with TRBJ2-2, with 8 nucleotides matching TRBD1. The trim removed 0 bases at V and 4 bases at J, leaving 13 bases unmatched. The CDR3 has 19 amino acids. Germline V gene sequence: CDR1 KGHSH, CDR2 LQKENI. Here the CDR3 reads CASSPPQGAVVTGTGELFF. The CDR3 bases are TGTGCCAGCTCACCACCGCAGGGGGCGGTAGTTACGGGCACCGGGGAGCTGTTTTTT.

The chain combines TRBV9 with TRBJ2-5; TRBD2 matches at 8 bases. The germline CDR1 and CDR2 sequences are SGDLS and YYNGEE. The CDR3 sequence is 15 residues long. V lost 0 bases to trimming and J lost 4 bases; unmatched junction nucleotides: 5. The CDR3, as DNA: TGTGCCAGCAGCGTAGCTCTCAGCGGGGGAGAGACCCAGTACTTC. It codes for CASSVALSGGETQYF.

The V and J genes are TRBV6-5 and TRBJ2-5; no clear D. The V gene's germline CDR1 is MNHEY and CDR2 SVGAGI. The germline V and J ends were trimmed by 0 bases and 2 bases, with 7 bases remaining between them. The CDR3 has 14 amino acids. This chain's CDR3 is CASSYSTGQETQYF. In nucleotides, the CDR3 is TGTGCCAGCAGTTACTCGACGGGTCAAGAGACCCAGTACTTC.

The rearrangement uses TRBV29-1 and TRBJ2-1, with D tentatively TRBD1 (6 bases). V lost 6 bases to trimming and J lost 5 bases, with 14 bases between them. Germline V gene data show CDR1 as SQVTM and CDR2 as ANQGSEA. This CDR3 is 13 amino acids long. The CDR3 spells CSVRGRGNNEQFF. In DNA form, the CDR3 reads TGCAGCGTACGGGGCAGGGGTAACAATGAGCAGTTCTTC.

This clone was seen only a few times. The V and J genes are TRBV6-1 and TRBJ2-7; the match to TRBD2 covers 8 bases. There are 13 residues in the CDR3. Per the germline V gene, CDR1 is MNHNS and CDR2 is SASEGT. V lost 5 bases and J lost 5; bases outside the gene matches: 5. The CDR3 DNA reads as TGTGCCAGCAGTACGGACGGGGGGGACGAGCAGTACTTC. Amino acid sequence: CASSTDGGDEQYF.

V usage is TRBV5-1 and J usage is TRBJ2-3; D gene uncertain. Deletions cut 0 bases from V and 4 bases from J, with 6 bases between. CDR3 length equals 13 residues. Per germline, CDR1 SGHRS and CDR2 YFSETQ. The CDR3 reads CASSLDAADTQYF. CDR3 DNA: TGCGCCAGCAGCTTGGACGCGGCAGATACGCAGTATTTT.

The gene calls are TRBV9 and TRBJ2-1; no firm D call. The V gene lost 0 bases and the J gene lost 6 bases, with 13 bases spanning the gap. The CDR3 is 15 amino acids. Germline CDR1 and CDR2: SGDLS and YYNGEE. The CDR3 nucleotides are TGTGCCAGCAGCGTAGAAGGCGCACCGGGCAATGAGCAGTTCTTC. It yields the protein CASSVEGAPGNEQFF.

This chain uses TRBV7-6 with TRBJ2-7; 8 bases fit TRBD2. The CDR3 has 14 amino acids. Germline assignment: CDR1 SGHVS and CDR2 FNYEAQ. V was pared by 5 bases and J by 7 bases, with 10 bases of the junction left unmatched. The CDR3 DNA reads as TGTGCCAGCAGCCCAAGCGGGGGCTACGGGGAGCAGTACTTC. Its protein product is CASSPSGGYGEQYF.

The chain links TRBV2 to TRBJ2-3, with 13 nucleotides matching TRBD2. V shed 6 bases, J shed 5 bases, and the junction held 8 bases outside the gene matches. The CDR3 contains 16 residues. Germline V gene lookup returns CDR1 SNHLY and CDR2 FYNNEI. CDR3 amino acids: CASRRPGLAGVDTQYF. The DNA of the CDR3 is TGTGCCAGCAGACGACCCGGACTAGCGGGGGTAGATACGCAGTATTTT.

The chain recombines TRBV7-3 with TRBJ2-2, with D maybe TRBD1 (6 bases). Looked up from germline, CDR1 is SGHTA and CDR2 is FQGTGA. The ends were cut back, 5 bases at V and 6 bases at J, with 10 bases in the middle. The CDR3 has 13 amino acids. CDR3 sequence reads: CASSEQGPGELFF. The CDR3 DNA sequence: TGTGCCAGCAGCGAACAGGGACCCGGGGAGCTGTTTTTT.

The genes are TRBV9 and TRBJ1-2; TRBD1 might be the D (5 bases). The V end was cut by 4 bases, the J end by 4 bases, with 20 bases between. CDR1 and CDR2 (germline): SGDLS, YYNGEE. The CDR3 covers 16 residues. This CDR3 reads CASSPGGEGIGYGYTF. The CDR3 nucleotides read TGTGCCAGCAGCCCGGGGGGGGAGGGTATCGGCTATGGCTACACCTTC. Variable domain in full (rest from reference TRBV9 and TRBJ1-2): DSGVTQTPKHLITATGQRVTLRCSPRSGDLSVYWYQQSLDQGLQFLIQYYNGEERAKGNILERFSAQQFPDLHSELNLSSLELGDSALYFCASSPGGEGIGYGYTFGSGTRLTVV.

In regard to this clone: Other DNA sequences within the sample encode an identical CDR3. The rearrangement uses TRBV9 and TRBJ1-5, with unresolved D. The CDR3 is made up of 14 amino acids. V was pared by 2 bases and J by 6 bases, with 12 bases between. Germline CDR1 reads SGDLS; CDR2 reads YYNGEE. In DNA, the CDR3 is TGTGCCAGCAGCGTCGGAGGGTTTGGTCAGCCCCAGCATTTT. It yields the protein CASSVGGFGQPQHF.

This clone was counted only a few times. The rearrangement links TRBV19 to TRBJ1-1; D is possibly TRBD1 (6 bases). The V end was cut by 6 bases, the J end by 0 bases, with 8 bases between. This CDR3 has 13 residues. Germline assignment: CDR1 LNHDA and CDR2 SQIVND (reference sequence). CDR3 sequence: CASSGTLNTEAFF. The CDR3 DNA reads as TGTGCCAGTAGCGGGACATTGAACACTGAAGCTTTCTTT. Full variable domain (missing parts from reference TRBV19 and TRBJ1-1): DGGITQSPKYLFRKEGQNVTLSCEQNLNHDAMYWYRQDPGQGLRLIYYSQIVNDFQKGDIAEGYSVSREKKESFPLTVTSAQKNPTAFYLCASSGTLNTEAFFGQGTRLTVV.

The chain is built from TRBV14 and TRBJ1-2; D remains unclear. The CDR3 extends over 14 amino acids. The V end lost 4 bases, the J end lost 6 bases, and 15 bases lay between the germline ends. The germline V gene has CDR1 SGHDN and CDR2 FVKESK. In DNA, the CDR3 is TGTGCCAGCAGCCGACCAGACACCGCCGATGGCTACACCTTC. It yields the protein CASSRPDTADGYTF.

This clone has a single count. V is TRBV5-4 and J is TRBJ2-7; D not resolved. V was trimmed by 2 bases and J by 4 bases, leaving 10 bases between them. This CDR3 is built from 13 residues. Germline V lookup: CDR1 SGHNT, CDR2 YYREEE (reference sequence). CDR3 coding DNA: TGTGCCAGCAGCTTTAGTGCCCATTACGAGCAGTACTTC. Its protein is CASSFSAHYEQYF.

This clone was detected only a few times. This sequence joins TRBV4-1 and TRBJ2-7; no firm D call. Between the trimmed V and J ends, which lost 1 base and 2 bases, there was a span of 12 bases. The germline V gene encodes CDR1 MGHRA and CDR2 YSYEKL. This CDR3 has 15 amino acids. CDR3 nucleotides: TGCGCCAGCAGCCAAGTAGAGAGTTCACCCTACGAGCAGTACTTC. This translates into CASSQVESSPYEQYF.

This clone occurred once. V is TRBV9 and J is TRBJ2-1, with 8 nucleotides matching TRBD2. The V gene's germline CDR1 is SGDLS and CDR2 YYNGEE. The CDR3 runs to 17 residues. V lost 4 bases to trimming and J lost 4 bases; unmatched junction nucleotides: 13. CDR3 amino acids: CASSSGAGEGRYNEQFF. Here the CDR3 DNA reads TGTGCCAGCAGCTCCGGAGCGGGGGAGGGCCGATACAATGAGCAGTTCTTC.

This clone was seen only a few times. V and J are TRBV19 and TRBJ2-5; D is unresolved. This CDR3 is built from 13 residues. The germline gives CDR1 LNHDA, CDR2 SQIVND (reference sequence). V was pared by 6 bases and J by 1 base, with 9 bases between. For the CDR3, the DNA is TGTGCCAGTAGCCCCTCGGGCCAAGAGACCCAGTACTTC. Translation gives CASSPSGQETQYF.